The 18 T cell receptor beta chains presented below share a single source sample, sequenced in a study of tumor-infiltrating lymphocytes in localized non-small cell lung cancer. Here immunoSEQ multiplex PCR was the method, and the copy in TCRdb shows in-frame clones only, minus some. This table holds about 23,000 clones, approximately 70% found once. Sequences were obtained from lung tumor tissue. The receptors here all came from a human donor with non-small cell lung cancer.

The chain combines TRBV29-1 with TRBJ1-2; D gene ambiguous. V was pared by 3 bases and J by 7 bases, with 9 bases between. CDR3 size: 11 residues. Germline V gene sequence: CDR1 SQVTM, CDR2 ANQGSEA. The CDR3 DNA follows: TGCAGCGTTGAGGGAGGGATTGGCTACACCTTC. Translated: CSVEGGIGYTF.

By its share, this clone is medium-sized. The chain uses TRBV18 and TRBJ1-2; D is uncertain. V lost 5 bases and J 6 bases, leaving 13 bases between the germline ends. This CDR3 comprises 13 residues. Germline CDR1 KGHSH, CDR2 LQKENI. CDR3 sequence: CASSSRTGDGYTF. CDR3 coding DNA: TGTGCCAGCTCATCCCGGACGGGAGATGGCTACACCTTC.

The chain links TRBV7-6 to TRBJ1-1; unclear D gene. This CDR3 has 13 residues. Germline V CDR1 and CDR2: SGHVS, FNYEAQ. V was trimmed by 3 bases and J by 3 bases, leaving 8 bases between them. CDR3 nucleotide sequence: TGTGCCAGCAGCTTGGATCTCGACACTGAAGCTTTCTTT. Protein sequence: CASSLDLDTEAFF. The variable domain in full, completed from reference TRBV7-6 and TRBJ1-1, reads GAGVSQSPRYKVTKRGQDVALRCDPISGHVSLYWYRQALGQGPEFLTYFNYEAQQDKSGLPNDRFSAERPEGSISTLTIQRTEQRDSAMYRCASSLDLDTEAFFGQGTRLTVV.

This chain connects TRBV9 to TRBJ2-5; 9 nucleotides agree with TRBD1. Germline CDR1 and CDR2: SGDLS and YYNGEE. The CDR3 covers 15 residues. J gave up 5 bases and V 3 bases, and 8 bases lay outside the gene matches. The CDR3 reads CASSAAGQGTETQYF. CDR3 DNA sequence: TGTGCCAGCAGCGCCGCGGGACAGGGTACGGAGACCCAGTACTTC.

V usage is TRBV2 and J usage is TRBJ1-2; 7 nucleotides agree with TRBD1. Germline V gene lookup returns CDR1 SNHLY and CDR2 FYNNEI. The J segment lost 0 bases and the V segment lost 6 bases, leaving 10 bases of the junction unmatched. The CDR3 length is 16 residues. The CDR3 spells CASRKEGAGANYGYTF. In DNA form, the CDR3 reads TGTGCCAGCAGGAAGGAGGGGGCCGGAGCTAACTATGGCTACACCTTC.

The chain is built from TRBV5-1 and TRBJ2-7, with 9 bases identical to TRBD1. The germline V gene has CDR1 SGHRS and CDR2 YFSETQ. This CDR3 comprises 15 residues. Trimming cost V 2 bases and J 2 bases; bases outside gene matches: 5. CDR3 nucleotides: TGCGCCAGCAGCTTCGGGGACAGGGCGGCCTACGAGCAGTACTTC. The encoded protein is CASSFGDRAAYEQYF.

Only a few counts were recorded for this clone. The chain employs TRBV9 and TRBJ1-2, with D maybe TRBD1 (5 bases). The CDR3 has 15 amino acids. Germline CDR1 is SGDLS and CDR2 is YYNGEE. With 4 bases removed from V and 4 bases from J, the gap between germline ends came to 17 bases. The CDR3 nucleotides read TGTGCCAGCAGCCAATGGGGGGGGAGGTTCTATGGCTACACCTTC. Its protein is CASSQWGGRFYGYTF.

The V call is TRBV5-1, the J call TRBJ2-3; perhaps TRBD1 as D (5 bases). The germline V gene has CDR1 SGHRS and CDR2 YFSETQ. The germline V and J ends were trimmed by 0 bases and 0 bases, with 14 bases remaining between them. The CDR3 contains 17 residues. The CDR3 nucleotides are TGCGCCAGCAGCTTGGGGGGCGGTCGTTCTAGCACAGATACGCAGTATTTT. Its protein product is CASSLGGGRSSTDTQYF.

The chain is built from TRBV6-5 and TRBJ1-5; TRBD1 might be the D (5 bases). CDR3 length: 13 residues. Per the germline V gene, CDR1 is MNHEY and CDR2 is SVGAGI. The germline V and J ends were trimmed by 6 bases and 2 bases, with 8 bases remaining between them. The CDR3 loop reads CASRQGGNQPQHF. In nucleotides, the CDR3 is TGTGCCAGCAGGCAAGGGGGCAATCAGCCCCAGCATTTT.

J is TRBJ2-5 and V is TRBV7-2; unclear D gene. The CDR3 loop spans 13 amino acids. V lost 2 bases, J lost 6 bases, and 10 bases lay in between. Germline-derived CDR1 and CDR2 are SGHTA and FQGNSA. The CDR3 bases are TGTGCCAGCAGCTTATCGCCCCTTCAGACCCAGTACTTC. Its translation: CASSLSPLQTQYF.

This chain joins TRBV28 and TRBJ2-1, with 7 bases fitting TRBD2. CDR3 length: 16 residues. V lost 6 bases, J lost 0 bases, and 8 bases stayed unmatched. Germline V gene sequence: CDR1 MDHEN, CDR2 SYDVKM. This chain's CDR3 is CASSIGGRGSYNEQFF. CDR3 nucleotide sequence: TGTGCCAGCAGCATAGGCGGGAGAGGCTCCTACAATGAGCAGTTCTTC.

Only a few counts were recorded for this clone. This chain uses TRBV13 with TRBJ2-5; TRBD1 matches at 10 bases. Germline V gives CDR1 PRHDT, CDR2 FYEKMQ (reference sequence). The CDR3 covers 15 residues. V lost 5 bases to trimming and J lost 2 bases; unmatched junction nucleotides: 5. In nucleotides, the CDR3 is TGTGCCAGCAGCCTGGGACAGGGGTTTCAAGAGACCCAGTACTTC. Amino acids: CASSLGQGFQETQYF. Drawing the rest from reference TRBV13 and TRBJ2-5, the complete variable domain is AAGVIQSPRHLIKEKRETATLKCYPIPRHDTVYWYQQGPGQDPQFLISFYEKMQSDKGSIPDRFSAQQFSDYHSELNMSSLELGDSALYFCASSLGQGFQETQYFGPGTRLLVL.

The rearrangement uses TRBV7-9 and TRBJ2-3; 10 nucleotides align to TRBD1. V lost 6 bases to trimming and J lost 4 bases; unmatched junction nucleotides: 4. Germline lookup yields CDR1 SEHNR and CDR2 FQNEAQ (reference sequence). The CDR3 runs 14 residues. In nucleotides, the CDR3 is TGTGCCAGCAGTCGGACAGGGGGGTCAGATACGCAGTATTTT. Translation gives CASSRTGGSDTQYF.

The chain couples TRBV30 to TRBJ2-7; no clear D gene. In germline, CDR1 is GTSNPN, CDR2 SVGIG (reference sequence). This CDR3 region has 12 residues. V lost 7 bases and J 1 base, leaving 11 bases between the germline ends. CDR3 protein: CASKDLSYEQYF. CDR3 sequence (DNA): TGTGCCTCGAAGGACCTTTCCTACGAGCAGTACTTC.

This clone has only one observation. This sequence joins TRBV4-3 and TRBJ1-4; D is ambiguous. Germline loops: CDR1 LGHNA, CDR2 YSLEER. CDR3 length: 15 amino acids. The germline V and J ends were trimmed by 0 bases and 11 bases, with 16 bases remaining between them. CDR3 loop: CASSQDGSRLGKLFF. The DNA of the CDR3 is TGCGCCAGCAGCCAAGATGGGTCCCGGCTCGGGAAACTGTTTTTT.

The chain joins TRBV28 to TRBJ2-7, with a possible D match to TRBD1 (6 bases). Germline-derived CDR1 and CDR2 are MDHEN and SYDVKM. Trimming pared 3 bases from V and 5 bases from J, leaving 20 bases between. This CDR3 contains 16 residues. The CDR3 nucleotides read TGTGCCAGCAGTTTTATGACAGGTCTATTCGGCAACGAGCAGTACTTC. Amino acid sequence: CASSFMTGLFGNEQYF.

This chain joins TRBV6-6 and TRBJ2-7, with a possible D match to TRBD2 (5 bases). V shed 4 bases and J shed 6 bases, with 10 bases lying between them. From germline, CDR1 is MNHNY and CDR2 SVGAGI (reference sequence). The CDR3 length is 12 residues. The CDR3 sequence: CASSSPGSEQYF. The DNA of the CDR3 is TGTGCCAGCAGTTCGCCGGGGAGCGAGCAGTACTTC.

This clone came up a few times. The V and J genes are TRBV6-6 and TRBJ2-1; 9 nucleotides agree with TRBD1. V lost 4 bases and J lost 7; bases outside the gene matches: 5. CDR1 MNHNY and CDR2 SVGAGI come from the germline V gene (reference sequence). This CDR3 comprises 14 residues. CDR3 sequence (DNA): TGTGCCAGCAGTTCGACAGGGGGTTCAAATGAGCAGTTCTTC. Translation gives CASSSTGGSNEQFF.